A single sample gave rise to the 19 T cell receptor beta chains below, sequenced in a study of T-cell memory formation after mild COVID-19. Each CDR3 protein gets one entry after TCRdb re-called the 5' RACE reads with MiXCR. The table lists about 190,000 distinct CDR3 sequences, around 16% of them singletons. The specimen was PBMCs or a T cell subset sorted from them (not recorded which). These receptors were obtained from an adult woman who had mild COVID-19 (a few samples of this study predate the infection). Cell type and time point are not known.

This clonotype was found a few times. The CDR3 DNA follows: TGTGCCAGCAGCTTGGTCATCCGGGGGGGCGGCACAGATACGCAGTATTTT. Protein sequence: CASSLVIRGGGTDTQYF. The V and J genes are TRBV5-6 and TRBJ2-3, with 8 bases identical to TRBD2. The germline V gene encodes CDR1 SGHDT and CDR2 YYEEEE. The CDR3 extends over 17 amino acids. V lost 0 bases and J lost 1; bases outside the gene matches: 7.

This clonotype was observed a handful of times. The rearrangement joins TRBV6-6 to TRBJ2-7; D is uncertain. V was clipped by 6 bases and J by 4 bases, with 7 bases between them. The CDR3 length is 11 residues. Germline V CDR1 and CDR2: MNHNY, SVGAGI (reference sequence). CDR3 sequence reads: CASSQWYEQYF. CDR3 bases: TGTGCCAGCAGCCAGTGGTACGAGCAGTACTTC.

This clonotype showed up many times. The chain carries TRBV7-2 and TRBJ2-1, with TRBD2 matching 7 bases. The germline V gene has CDR1 SGHTA and CDR2 FQGNSA. J gave up 9 bases and V 1 base, and 6 bases lay outside the gene matches. The CDR3 length is 14 residues. The CDR3 sequence: CASSLGLANFEQFF. CDR3 DNA: TGTGCCAGCAGCTTAGGACTAGCTAATTTTGAGCAGTTCTTC.

The sample holds a few counts of this clonotype. The V and J genes are TRBV6-1 and TRBJ1-4; D is undetermined. The CDR3 is 14 amino acids. Trimming cost V 4 bases and J 2 bases, with 8 bases left between them. Germline CDR1 reads MNHNS; CDR2 reads SASEGT. The CDR3 region has the DNA TGTGCCAGCAGTGTGGTGGTTACTAATGAAAAACTGTTTTTT. Its protein is CASSVVVTNEKLFF.

The table lists this clonotype with a few counts. The chain couples TRBV5-1 to TRBJ1-1, with D hard to call. Germline lookup yields CDR1 SGHRS and CDR2 YFSETQ. The CDR3 has 15 residues. V was clipped by 2 bases and J by 2 bases, with 13 bases between them. CDR3 protein: CASSLRPILNTEAFF. The CDR3 DNA reads as TGCGCCAGCAGCTTACGCCCTATTCTTAACACTGAAGCTTTCTTT.

This clonotype was seen a handful of times. The chain carries TRBV2 and TRBJ2-7; no definite D call. The CDR3 runs to 12 residues. Germline V gives CDR1 SNHLY, CDR2 FYNNEI. Trimming removed 4 bases at V and 1 base at J, with 5 bases between. CDR3 sequence reads: CASSGWSYEQYF. CDR3 coding DNA: TGTGCCAGCAGTGGATGGTCCTACGAGCAGTACTTC. Combining the CDR3 with reference TRBV2 and TRBJ2-7 gives the whole variable domain EPEVTQTPSHQVTQMGQEVILRCVPISNHLYFYWYRQILGQKVEFLVSFYNNEISEKSEIFDDQFSVERPDGSNFTLKIRSTKLEDSAMYFCASSGWSYEQYFGPGTRLTVT.

The V gene is TRBV7-9, the J gene TRBJ1-2, with 8 nucleotides matching TRBD1. The ends lost 3 bases at V and 8 bases at J; junction bases unmatched: 8. This CDR3 region has 14 residues. Looked up from germline, CDR1 is SEHNR and CDR2 is FQNEAQ (reference sequence). CDR3 region: CASSLSRGQEGYTF. The CDR3 DNA reads as TGTGCCAGCAGCTTGAGCAGGGGGCAGGAAGGCTACACCTTC.

This clonotype was found once. Germline and junction disagree at one end, which may indicate a read error. The rearrangement joins TRBV6-5 to TRBJ1-4; TRBD1 might be the D (6 bases). Germline V CDR1 and CDR2: MNHEY, SVGAGI. This CDR3 is 15 amino acids long. The DNA for the CDR3 is TGTGCCAGCAGTTACGAGGGGGGAGGCAATGAAAAACCGTTTTTT. Its protein is CASSYEGGGNEKPFF.

The V call is TRBV20-1, the J call TRBJ1-2; the match to TRBD1 covers 7 bases. With 1 base clipped from V and 6 bases from J, the junction kept 2 bases outside the gene matches. The CDR3 totals 12 residues. Germline V gene data show CDR1 as DFQATT and CDR2 as SNEGSKA (reference sequence). The CDR3 here is CSARGDRDGYTF. The CDR3 DNA sequence: TGCAGTGCTAGAGGAGACAGGGATGGCTACACCTTC.

The chain couples TRBV19 to TRBJ2-1; D call uncertain. Germline loops: CDR1 LNHDA, CDR2 SQIVND (reference sequence). V lost 3 bases and J lost 0, with 12 bases in between. The CDR3 covers 16 residues. CDR3 in amino acids: CASSIWLKSSYNEQFF. The CDR3 bases are TGTGCCAGTAGTATTTGGTTAAAAAGCTCCTACAATGAGCAGTTCTTC.

The table lists this clonotype with a few counts. J is TRBJ2-4 and V is TRBV5-1; TRBD2 is a possible D gene (5 bases). This CDR3 spans 15 amino acids. The V end lost 0 bases, the J end lost 0 bases, and 7 bases lay between the germline ends. Germline CDR1 reads SGHRS; CDR2 reads YFSETQ. The CDR3 spells CASSLAGVAKNIQYF. The CDR3 nucleotides read TGCGCCAGCAGCTTGGCCGGGGTAGCCAAAAACATTCAGTACTTC.

This clonotype turned up a few times. This chain joins TRBV7-8 and TRBJ2-3; D is possibly TRBD1 (5 bases). From germline, CDR1 is SGHVS and CDR2 FQNEAQ. This CDR3 has 14 amino acids. The germline V and J ends were trimmed by 4 bases and 4 bases, with 12 bases remaining between them. The CDR3 nucleotides read TGTGCCAGCAGCTCGAAATGGGGCGCAGATACGCAGTATTTT. Protein sequence: CASSSKWGADTQYF.

This clonotype was recorded a few times. The chain joins TRBV7-3 to TRBJ2-1, with 14 bases fitting TRBD2. The CDR3 spans 15 residues. CDR1 SGHTA and CDR2 FQGTGA come from the germline V gene. Trimming removed 1 base from V and 9 bases from J; junction bases left unmatched: 2. The CDR3 sequence: CASSLSGLAGGEQFF. DNA of the CDR3: TGTGCCAGCAGCTTAAGCGGACTAGCGGGAGGTGAGCAGTTCTTC.

The CDR3 coding sequence is TGTGCCAGCAGCCAGCGACAGGGACACAGCGGGGAGCTGTTTTTT. Amino acid sequence: CASSQRQGHSGELFF. The chain carries TRBV14 and TRBJ2-2; TRBD1 agrees at 7 bases. This CDR3 spans 15 amino acids. Germline V gene sequence: CDR1 SGHDN, CDR2 FVKESK. J lost 7 bases, V lost 3 bases, and 8 bases had no gene match.

A few counts support this clonotype. The chain employs TRBV20-1 and TRBJ1-5; D possibly corresponds to TRBD1 (5 bases). CDR1 is DFQATT and CDR2 is SNEGSKA in the germline V gene (reference sequence). The CDR3 consists of 13 residues. CDR3 DNA sequence: TGCAGCGCCCATTCGGGGCCCAATCAGCCCCAGCATTTT. Translation: CSAHSGPNQPQHF.

The V call is TRBV20-1, the J call TRBJ2-7; 7 positions agree with TRBD1. After removal of 5 bases from V and 3 bases from J, the junction contained 13 bases not matched to a gene. The CDR3 loop spans 15 amino acids. The germline gives CDR1 DFQATT, CDR2 SNEGSKA (reference sequence). The CDR3 spells CSAHPTDRAHYEQYF. The DNA for the CDR3 is TGCAGTGCTCATCCCACAGACAGGGCTCACTACGAGCAGTACTTC.

This chain uses TRBV6-6 with TRBJ1-1, with TRBD1 identical over 11 bases. The CDR3 consists of 14 residues. In germline, CDR1 is MNHNY, CDR2 SVGAGI (reference sequence). The V gene end was trimmed by 7 bases and the J gene end by 5 bases; junction bases not matched to a gene: 6. The CDR3 DNA is TGTGCCAGCACCCGGCGGGACAGGGGGACTGAAGCTTTCTTT. Translated, it gives CASTRRDRGTEAFF.

The table lists this clonotype with a few counts. V is TRBV27 and J is TRBJ2-2; D uncertain. Looked up from germline, CDR1 is MNHEY and CDR2 is SMNVEV (reference sequence). This CDR3 spans 15 amino acids. The germline V and J ends were trimmed by 2 bases and 5 bases, with 12 bases remaining between them. In DNA form, the CDR3 reads TGTGCCAGCAGTTTAGACTTCCCCTCGACCGGGGAGCTGTTTTTT. Protein: CASSLDFPSTGELFF.

This chain uses TRBV2 with TRBJ2-7; D is undetermined. CDR1 SNHLY and CDR2 FYNNEI come from the germline V gene. Trimming left V 4 bases short and J 3 bases short, with 16 bases between. The CDR3 covers 15 residues. In DNA, the CDR3 is TGTGCCAGCAGTGGGTTAGGGTCAGGATTCTACGAGCAGTACTTC. Its protein is CASSGLGSGFYEQYF.